This T cell receptor (beta chain) was found in a study of shared clonotypes between healthy human individuals (dated by TCRdb to the early 2020s). Context from the whole study: The cohort comprised two women and three men aged 18 to 49 years. Per donor, leukapheresis produced somewhere between about 0.9 and 9.5 billion PBMCs. For each donor, three plates each were used for CD4 naive and CD4 memory, two plates were used for CD8 naive, and one plate was used for CD8 memory. To estimate repertoire size and how much clonotypes are shared between individuals, the study performed deep sequencing of blood TCR repertoires from roughly five healthy adults. To increase sequencing depth and limit assay-specific biases, different laboratories used diverse techniques to prepare libraries and sequence TCR repertoires.

This clone was picked up one time. This receptor's antigen is unknown. No base qualities exist here, and no much larger clone lies one base off it. This sample includes further DNA sequences coding for the same CDR3. TCR CDR3 regions were amplified from genomic DNA by multiplex PCR using the deep immunoSEQ assay. For each cell subset, the extracted genomic DNA was distributed evenly across all wells of several immunoSEQ 96-well plates, and each plate served as one replicate. For sorted subsets, 200 to 250 ng of genomic DNA, equivalent to some 30,000 T cell genomes, went into each replicate PCR. The purified libraries were quantified using a Qubit 3.0 fluorometer, sized with a Bioanalyzer 2100, and then quantified again using the KAPA Library Quantification kit. Every immunoSEQ 96-well plate was sequenced on a separate single-read 150-cycle Illumina NextSeq 550 flow cell. The paper's data handling went like this. Because the immunoSEQ output held only junctional sequences and lacked quality scores, the filtering could not match the filtering applied to full-length reads. To assign V/J genes and CDR3, sequences were annotated using PyIR, a Python wrapper for IgBLAST v1.9, with IMGT germline references. Reads with weak V/J assignments (E-value above 1e-6), missing CDR3, stop codons, out-of-frame junctions, or ambiguous translated residues were removed. A V3J clonotype was defined by an identical inferred V gene, J gene, and CDR3 amino acid sequence. Percentage overlap between repertoires was calculated by dividing the number of shared unique clonotypes by the size of the smaller repertoire. Repertoire richness was assessed with RTK rarefaction, the Chao1 estimator, and Recon v2.1 estimates of unobserved clonotypes. Generation probabilities were computed with OLGA for all TCRbeta clonotypes obtained by the gDNA method from four donors. TCRdb re-hosts the immuneACCESS table, in-frame sequences only. Its copies lack some clones; in the studies checked, an unresolved V gene accounts for under half of them, and the cause for the rest is not known. That table furnishes V, J and clone size, whereas the DNA furnished D and trimming. Recorded for this sample are 2 million to 2.5 million clones; around 93% of them occurred a single time. The leading ten clones occupy approximately 0.39% of the sample.

The donors were healthy, HIV-negative adults with no recently reported acute infections or vaccinations. Every donor was a Caucasian adult residing in Nashville, Tennessee, USA. CD4+ T cells were enriched through magnetic negative selection, after which naive cells were positively selected on CD45RA and the remaining negative fraction served as the memory subset. After blood collection by leukapheresis, PBMCs were isolated using Ficoll-Histopaque density gradient centrifugation and then cryopreserved in the vapor phase of liquid nitrogen. Purity and quantity of every magnetically sorted T cell population were checked by analytical flow cytometry. Genomic DNA was isolated from every sorted fraction and measured by UV absorbance on a Nanodrop 2000c. V has 0 bases trimmed and J has 7 bases trimmed; junction bases matching no gene number 6. CDR1 is given as MNHNY and CDR2 as SVGAGI, both from the germline V gene (reference sequence). The CDR3 has 14 amino acids, counting the end cysteine and phenylalanine. Left in the record is the CDR3 DNA by itself, 42 bases read in frame from the first base.

The research as a whole found: Rarefaction of sorted-subset datasets indicated incomplete sequencing despite the large sequencing depth. Compared with non-shared clonotypes, clonotypes shared by all four sorted-subset donors had higher generation probabilities. The small number of donors limited the genetic and exposure-history diversity represented. Naive subsets generally had larger estimated clonotype richness than memory subsets did. Across a few donors, roughly 5.4% of naive CD4, approximately 3.6% of naive CD8, 2.3% of memory CD4, and approximately 0.42% of memory CD8 clonotypes were shared. Sampling was limited to blood, and TCR repertoires in tissue likely differ from TCR repertoires in blood. Pairwise subsampling indicated that sequencing depth was expected to affect the degree of clonotype sharing among donors.

The receptor's source is a man aged 18 to 29 in good health. Some clones in this sample may be carry-over from other donors' samples. The V gene is TRBV6-6 and the J gene is TRBJ2-7; 7 bases in the junction line up with TRBD2. The sequenced sample consisted of naive CD4+ T cells from PBMCs. The cell subset or site label, as the study defines it: CD45RA+ positively selected. The sequenced DNA: TGTGCCAGCAGTTACTCCAGACTAGCCGGGGAGCAGTACTTC. It codes for CASSYSRLAGEQYF.